A single sample is the source of the 6 T cell receptor beta chains below, sequenced in a study of blood T cell repertoires in COVID-19. Here immunoSEQ multiplex PCR was the method, and the copy in TCRdb shows in-frame clones only, minus some. The table records 18,000 or so clones, roughly four fifths of them present only once. Sequencing was performed on peripheral blood. These receptors originate from a man aged 35-49 years with active or convalescent COVID-19.

V is TRBV19 and J is TRBJ2-2, with D unclear. The V and J ends lost 6 bases and 1 base respectively, with 9 bases between them. CDR1 and CDR2 (germline): LNHDA, SQIVND (reference sequence). The CDR3 spans 14 residues. This CDR3 is CASRINKNTGELFF. The CDR3 nucleotides are TGTGCCAGTAGGATTAACAAGAACACCGGGGAGCTGTTTTTT.

The chain joins TRBV12-3 or TRBV12-4 to TRBJ2-5; weak D call: TRBD1 (6 bases). This CDR3 region has 13 residues. Trimming stripped 7 bases from V and 3 bases from J, with 12 bases between. The CDR3 sequence: CASTFRGKETQYF. The CDR3 coding sequence is TGTGCCAGCACCTTCAGGGGCAAAGAGACCCAGTACTTC.

The chain is built from TRBV5-1 and TRBJ2-3; 13 positions agree with TRBD2. The trim removed 3 bases at V and 2 bases at J, leaving 9 bases unmatched. Germline CDR1 reads SGHRS; CDR2 reads YFSETQ. The length of the CDR3 is 18 residues. The CDR3 DNA is TGCGCCAGCAGCTCTCCAGGACTAGCGGGGGCCCTCACAGATACGCAGTATTTT. It translates to CASSSPGLAGALTDTQYF.

This clone was counted between two and nine times. The gene calls are TRBV7-9 and TRBJ1-4; 9 bases map to TRBD1. The CDR3 covers 18 residues. V lost 4 bases, J lost 3 bases, and 12 bases stayed unmatched. Germline lookup yields CDR1 SEHNR and CDR2 FQNEAQ (reference sequence). The CDR3 region is CASSSAGTGNGANEKLFF. The CDR3 DNA sequence: TGTGCCAGCAGCTCCGCCGGGACAGGGAACGGGGCTAATGAAAAACTGTTTTTT.

V is TRBV11-2 and J is TRBJ2-1, with 9 bases matching TRBD2. Germline V gene lookup returns CDR1 SGHAT and CDR2 FQNNGV. Germline trimming cut 2 bases from V and 8 bases from J; bases unmatched to any gene: 7. This CDR3 spans 15 amino acids. The CDR3 DNA sequence: TGTGCCAGCAGCTTATGGCGGGGGGGCCCCGATGAGCAGTTCTTC. Protein sequence: CASSLWRGGPDEQFF.

This chain joins TRBV7-2 and TRBJ2-5; D is ambiguous. V was trimmed by 2 bases and J by 5 bases, leaving 12 bases between them. The CDR3 runs 14 residues. Germline loops: CDR1 SGHTA, CDR2 FQGNSA. This chain's CDR3 is CASSLSSSGETQYF. CDR3 in DNA: TGTGCCAGCAGCTTAAGCTCCTCGGGTGAGACCCAGTACTTC.